This TCR beta chain was recorded in a study of T cells in Graves' hyperthyroidism and ophthalmopathy. Trimming shortened V by 5 bases and J by 8 bases, and 19 bases separated the two germline ends. CDR3 length equals 15 residues. Germline V gives CDR1 SGHAT, CDR2 FQNNGV. This clonotype has ten or more counts. Using RNA transcripts as the source, TCR beta CDR3 regions were amplified. A set of HTBI primers served as the primers for a first-round RT-PCR of the TCR CDR3. TCRdb used MiXCR to reprocess the multiplex PCR reads, holding one entry per CDR3 protein. This table has hundreds of thousands of distinct CDR3 sequences, around 22% appearing once.

This receptor was identified in a young man with Graves' ophthalmopathy. Source material: blood. V and J are TRBV11-2 and TRBJ2-1; D is possibly TRBD1 or TRBD2 (5 bases each). This chain's CDR3 is CASSQPEAGAHEQFF. The CDR3 DNA reads as TGTGCCAGCAGCCAGCCGGAGGCCGGGGCTCATGAGCAGTTCTTC. Supplemented by reference TRBV11-2 and TRBJ2-1, the full variable domain reads EAGVAQSPRYKIIEKRQSVAFWCNPISGHATLYWYQQILGQGPKLLIQFQNNGVVDDSQLPKDRFSAERLKGVDSTLKIQPAKLEDSAVYLCASSQPEAGAHEQFFGPGTRLTVL.